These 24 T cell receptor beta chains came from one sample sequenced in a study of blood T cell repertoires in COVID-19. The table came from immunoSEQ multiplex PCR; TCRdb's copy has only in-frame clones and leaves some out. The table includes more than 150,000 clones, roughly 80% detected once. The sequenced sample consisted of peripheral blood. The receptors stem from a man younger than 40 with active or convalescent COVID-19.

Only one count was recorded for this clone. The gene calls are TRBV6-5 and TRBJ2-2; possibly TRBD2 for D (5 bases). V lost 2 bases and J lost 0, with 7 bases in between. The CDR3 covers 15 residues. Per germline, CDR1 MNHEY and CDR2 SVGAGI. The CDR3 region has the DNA TGTGCCAGCAGTTACCGGGATTCGAACACCGGGGAGCTGTTTTTT. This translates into CASSYRDSNTGELFF.

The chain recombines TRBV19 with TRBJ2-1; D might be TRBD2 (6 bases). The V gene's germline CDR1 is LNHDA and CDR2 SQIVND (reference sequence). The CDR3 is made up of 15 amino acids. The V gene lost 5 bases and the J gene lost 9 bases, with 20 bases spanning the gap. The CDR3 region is CASSSASWGLAEQFF. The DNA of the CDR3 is TGTGCCAGTAGTTCCGCTAGCTGGGGACTCGCTGAGCAGTTCTTC.

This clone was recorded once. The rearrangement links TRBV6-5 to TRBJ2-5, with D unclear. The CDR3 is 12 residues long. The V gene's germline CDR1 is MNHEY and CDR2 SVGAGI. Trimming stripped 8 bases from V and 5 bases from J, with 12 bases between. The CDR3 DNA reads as TGTGCCAGCCAACTGGGCGTGGAGACCCAGTACTTC. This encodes CASQLGVETQYF.

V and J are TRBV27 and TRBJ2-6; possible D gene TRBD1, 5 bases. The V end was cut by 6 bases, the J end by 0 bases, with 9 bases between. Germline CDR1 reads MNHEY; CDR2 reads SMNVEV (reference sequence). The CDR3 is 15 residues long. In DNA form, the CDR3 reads TGTGCCAGCAGCAGGGCTAGCTCTGGGGCCAACGTCCTGACTTTC. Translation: CASSRASSGANVLTF.

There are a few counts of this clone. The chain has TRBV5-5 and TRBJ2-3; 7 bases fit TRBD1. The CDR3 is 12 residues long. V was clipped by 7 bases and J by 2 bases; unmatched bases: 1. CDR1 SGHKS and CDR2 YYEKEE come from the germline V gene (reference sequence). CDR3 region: CASQGDTDTQYF. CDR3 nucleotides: TGTGCCAGCCAGGGGGACACAGATACGCAGTATTTT.

The CDR3 region is CASSHPGHGAYEQYF. Written as DNA, the CDR3 is TGTGCCAGCAGCCACCCGGGACACGGCGCCTACGAGCAGTACTTC. V is TRBV7-6 and J is TRBJ2-7; D may be TRBD1 (6 bases). CDR1 SGHVS and CDR2 FNYEAQ come from the germline V gene. V lost 5 bases and J lost 2, with 16 bases in between. The CDR3 sequence is 15 residues long. Full variable domain (outside the CDR3, taken from reference TRBV7-6 and TRBJ2-7): GAGVSQSPRYKVTKRGQDVALRCDPISGHVSLYWYRQALGQGPEFLTYFNYEAQQDKSGLPNDRFSAERPEGSISTLTIQRTEQRDSAMYRCASSHPGHGAYEQYFGPGTRLTVT.

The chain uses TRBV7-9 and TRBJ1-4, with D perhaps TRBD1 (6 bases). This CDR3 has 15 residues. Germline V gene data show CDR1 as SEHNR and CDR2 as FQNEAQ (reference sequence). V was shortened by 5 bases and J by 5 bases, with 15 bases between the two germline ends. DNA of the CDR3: TGTGCCAGCAGCCCTCCCGACAGGAAAAATGAAAAACTGTTTTTT. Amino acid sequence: CASSPPDRKNEKLFF. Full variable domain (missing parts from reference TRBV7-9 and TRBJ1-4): DTGVSQNPRHKITKRGQNVTFRCDPISEHNRLYWYRQTLGQGPEFLTYFQNEAQLEKSRLLSDRFSAERPKGSFSTLEIQRTEQGDSAMYLCASSPPDRKNEKLFFGSGTQLSVL.

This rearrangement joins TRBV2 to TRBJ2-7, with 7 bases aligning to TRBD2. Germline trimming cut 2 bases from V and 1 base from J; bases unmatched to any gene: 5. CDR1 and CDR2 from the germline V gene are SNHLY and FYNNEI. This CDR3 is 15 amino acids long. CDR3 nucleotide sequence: TGTGCCAGCAGTGAACCGTCTAGCGGATCCTACGAGCAGTACGTC. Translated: CASSEPSSGSYEQYV.

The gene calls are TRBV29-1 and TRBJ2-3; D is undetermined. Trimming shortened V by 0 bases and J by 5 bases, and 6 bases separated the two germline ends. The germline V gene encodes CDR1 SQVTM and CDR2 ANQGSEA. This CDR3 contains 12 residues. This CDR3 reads CSVEEARDTQYF. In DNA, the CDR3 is TGCAGCGTTGAAGAGGCCCGAGATACGCAGTATTTT.

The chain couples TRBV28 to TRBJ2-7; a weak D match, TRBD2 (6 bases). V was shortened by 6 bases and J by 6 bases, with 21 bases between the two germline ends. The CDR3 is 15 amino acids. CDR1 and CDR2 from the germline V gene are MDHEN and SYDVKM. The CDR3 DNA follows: TGTGCCAGCAGGTTAGGGGCTGCGGGGTTGTCCGAGCAGTACTTC. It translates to CASRLGAAGLSEQYF.

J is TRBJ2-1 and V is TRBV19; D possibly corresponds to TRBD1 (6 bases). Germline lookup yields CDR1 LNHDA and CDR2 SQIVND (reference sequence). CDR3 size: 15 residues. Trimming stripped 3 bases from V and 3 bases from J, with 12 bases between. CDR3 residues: CASSIMGAYYNEQFF. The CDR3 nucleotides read TGTGCCAGTAGTATTATGGGGGCGTACTACAATGAGCAGTTCTTC.

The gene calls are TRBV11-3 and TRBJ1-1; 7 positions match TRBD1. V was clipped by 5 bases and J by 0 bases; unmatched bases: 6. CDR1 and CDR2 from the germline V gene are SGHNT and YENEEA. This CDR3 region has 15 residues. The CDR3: CASSDRTGMNTEAFF. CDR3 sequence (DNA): TGTGCCAGCAGCGATCGGACAGGAATGAACACTGAAGCTTTCTTT.

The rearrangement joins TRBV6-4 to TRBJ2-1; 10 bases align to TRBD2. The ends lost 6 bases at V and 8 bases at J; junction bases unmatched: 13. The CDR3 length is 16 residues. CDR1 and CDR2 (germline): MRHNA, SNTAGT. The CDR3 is CASSKTASGGKDEQFF. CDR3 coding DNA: TGTGCCAGCAGCAAGACGGCTAGCGGGGGAAAGGATGAGCAGTTCTTC.

The CDR3 DNA reads as TGCGCCAGCAGCTTAATCCAGCGGGGGGCGCAAGAGACCCAGTACTTC. Residues: CASSLIQRGAQETQYF. The V gene is TRBV5-1, the J gene TRBJ2-5, with 9 bases fitting TRBD2. This CDR3 spans 16 amino acids. The V segment lost 2 bases and the J segment 2 bases; nucleotides outside the gene matches: 7. Germline V CDR1 and CDR2: SGHRS, YFSETQ.

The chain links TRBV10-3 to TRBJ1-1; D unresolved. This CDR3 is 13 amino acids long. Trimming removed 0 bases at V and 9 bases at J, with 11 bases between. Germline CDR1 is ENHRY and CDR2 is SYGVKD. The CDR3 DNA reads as TGTGCCATCAGTGAGTCGGTCTCGGGAAAAGCTTTCTTT. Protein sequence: CAISESVSGKAFF.

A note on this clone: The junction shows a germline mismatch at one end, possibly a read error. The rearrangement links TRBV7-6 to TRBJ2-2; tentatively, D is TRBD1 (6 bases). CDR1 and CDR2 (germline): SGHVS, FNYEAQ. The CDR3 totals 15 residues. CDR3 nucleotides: TGTGCCAGCACCTTAACAGGGCTAAACACCGGGGAGCTGTTTTTT. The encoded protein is CASTLTGLNTGELFF.

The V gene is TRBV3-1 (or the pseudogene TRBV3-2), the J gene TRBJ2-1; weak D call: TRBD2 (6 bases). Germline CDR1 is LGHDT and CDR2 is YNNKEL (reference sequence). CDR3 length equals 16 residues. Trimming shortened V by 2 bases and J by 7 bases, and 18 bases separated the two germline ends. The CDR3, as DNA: TGTGCCAGCAGCCAAAAGATAGGCCCGACTAGGAATGAGCAGTTCTTC. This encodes CASSQKIGPTRNEQFF.

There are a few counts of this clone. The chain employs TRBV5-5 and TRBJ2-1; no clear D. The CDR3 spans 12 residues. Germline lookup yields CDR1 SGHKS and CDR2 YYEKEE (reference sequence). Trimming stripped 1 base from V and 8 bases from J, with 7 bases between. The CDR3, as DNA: TGTGCCAGCAGCTTGAGAGGCGATGAGCAGTTCTTC. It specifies CASSLRGDEQFF.

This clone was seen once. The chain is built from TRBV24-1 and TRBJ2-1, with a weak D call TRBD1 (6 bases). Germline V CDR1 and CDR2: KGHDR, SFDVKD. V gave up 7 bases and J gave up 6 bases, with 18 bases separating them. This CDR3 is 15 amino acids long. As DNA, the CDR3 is TGTGCCACCAGCCGCCCGGACAGCACGACCAATGAGCAGTTCTTC. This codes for CATSRPDSTTNEQFF.

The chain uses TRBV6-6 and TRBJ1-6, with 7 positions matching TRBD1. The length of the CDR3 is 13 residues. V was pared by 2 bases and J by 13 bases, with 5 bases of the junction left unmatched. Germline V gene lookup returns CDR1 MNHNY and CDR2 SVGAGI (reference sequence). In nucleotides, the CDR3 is TGTGCCAGCAGTTACGACAGGGCTGGGCCCCTCCACTTT. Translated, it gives CASSYDRAGPLHF.

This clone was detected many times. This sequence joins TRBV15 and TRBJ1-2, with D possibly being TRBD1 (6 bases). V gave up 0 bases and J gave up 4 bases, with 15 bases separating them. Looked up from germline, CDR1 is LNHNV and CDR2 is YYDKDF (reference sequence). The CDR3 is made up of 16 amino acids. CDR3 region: CATSRDRAGESYGYTF. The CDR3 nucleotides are TGTGCCACCAGCAGAGATCGGGCAGGGGAGAGCTATGGCTACACCTTC.

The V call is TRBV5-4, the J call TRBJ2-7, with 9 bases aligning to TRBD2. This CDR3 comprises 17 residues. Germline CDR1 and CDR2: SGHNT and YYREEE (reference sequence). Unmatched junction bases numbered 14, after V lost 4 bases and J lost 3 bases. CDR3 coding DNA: TGTGCCAGCAGCCTGGGGGTAGCGGGGGTCTCCCTCTACGAGCAGTACTTC. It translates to CASSLGVAGVSLYEQYF.

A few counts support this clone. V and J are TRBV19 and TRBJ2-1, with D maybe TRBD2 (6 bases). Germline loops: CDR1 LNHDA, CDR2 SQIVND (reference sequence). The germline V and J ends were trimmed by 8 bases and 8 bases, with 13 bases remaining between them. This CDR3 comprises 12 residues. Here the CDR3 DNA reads TGTGCCAGTTCGGAGGGACTGGATGAGCAGTTCTTC. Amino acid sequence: CASSEGLDEQFF.

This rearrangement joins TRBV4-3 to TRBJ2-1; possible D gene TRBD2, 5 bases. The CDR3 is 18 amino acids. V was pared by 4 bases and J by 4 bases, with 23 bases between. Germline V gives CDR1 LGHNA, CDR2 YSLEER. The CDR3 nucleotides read TGCGCCAGCAGCCCCCACTCTTCTAGAGCGAGGGAGTACAATGAGCAGTTCTTC. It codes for CASSPHSSRAREYNEQFF.